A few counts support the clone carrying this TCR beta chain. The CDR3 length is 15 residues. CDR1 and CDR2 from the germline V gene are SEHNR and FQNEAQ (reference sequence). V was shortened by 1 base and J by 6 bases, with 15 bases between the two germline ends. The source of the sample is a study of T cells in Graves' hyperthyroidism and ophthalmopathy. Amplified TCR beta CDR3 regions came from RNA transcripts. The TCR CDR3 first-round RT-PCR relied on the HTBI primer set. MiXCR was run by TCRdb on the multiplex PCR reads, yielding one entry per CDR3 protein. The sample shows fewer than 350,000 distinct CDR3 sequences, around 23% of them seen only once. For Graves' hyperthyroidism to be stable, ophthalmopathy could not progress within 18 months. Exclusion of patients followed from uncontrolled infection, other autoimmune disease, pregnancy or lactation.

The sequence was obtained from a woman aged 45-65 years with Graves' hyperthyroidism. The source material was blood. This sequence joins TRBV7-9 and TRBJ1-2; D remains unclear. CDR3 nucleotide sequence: TGTGCCAGCAGCTTAGGGACCGGCGTTGTCGATGGCTACACCTTC. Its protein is CASSLGTGVVDGYTF.